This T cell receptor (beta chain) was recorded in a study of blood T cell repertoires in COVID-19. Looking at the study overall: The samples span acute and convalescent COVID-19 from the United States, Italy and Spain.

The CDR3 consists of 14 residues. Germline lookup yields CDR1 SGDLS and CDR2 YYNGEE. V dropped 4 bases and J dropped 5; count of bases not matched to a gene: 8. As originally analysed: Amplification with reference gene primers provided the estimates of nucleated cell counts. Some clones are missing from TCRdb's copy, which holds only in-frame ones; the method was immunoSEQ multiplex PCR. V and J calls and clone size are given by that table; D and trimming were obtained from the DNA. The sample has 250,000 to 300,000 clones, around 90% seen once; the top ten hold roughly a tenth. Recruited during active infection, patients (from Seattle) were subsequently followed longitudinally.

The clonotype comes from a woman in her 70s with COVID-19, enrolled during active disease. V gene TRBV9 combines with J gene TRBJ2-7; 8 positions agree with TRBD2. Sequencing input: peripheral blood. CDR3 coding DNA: TGTGCCAGCAGCACTCGGACTAGCCCCAACGAGCAGTACTTC. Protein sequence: CASSTRTSPNEQYF.